This T cell receptor (beta chain) was profiled in a study of cytomegalovirus exposure and HLA in healthy donors. Study-wide results and limits: Among TCR beta chains, those listed as cytomegalovirus-associated numbered 164. When the data were analyzed later, several of the most significant clusters appeared to be linked to common viral pathogens. It was reported that the classifier diagnosed cytomegalovirus status with high specificity and sensitivity in both the original and validation cohorts.

60 Vbeta and 13 Jbeta primers were used in PCR. Some clones are missing from TCRdb's copy, which holds only in-frame ones; the method was immunoSEQ multiplex PCR. The sample lists roughly 150,000 clones, roughly 80% occurring once. The germline gives CDR1 MDHEN, CDR2 SYDVKM. The CDR3 contains 13 residues. As regards this clone: No antigen is known for it. A read error may account for a junction end that differs from germline.

This chain links TRBV28 with TRBJ1-3; D gene ambiguous. The clonotype comes from a woman between 40 and 55 years old in good health and CMV-seronegative. What was sequenced was PBMCs. Here the CDR3 reads CASCLGRRNTIYF. The CDR3 DNA reads TGTGCCAGCTGTTTAGGCAGGAGAAACACCATATATTTT.